The next 24 T cell receptor beta chains were all read from a single sample in a study of T cell changes during pregnancy in multiple sclerosis. Using immunoSEQ multiplex PCR, the repertoire was profiled, and TCRdb retains in-frame clones only, with some absent. The data hold under 50,000 clones, with more than 75% observed a single time. The material was CD4+ T cells from peripheral blood mononuclear cells, obtained in the second trimester of pregnancy. Receptor source: a female donor in good health, enrolled as a control in a pregnancy study.

The gene calls are TRBV5-6 and TRBJ1-3; D gene ambiguous. The V gene lost 3 bases and the J gene lost 0 bases, with 19 bases spanning the gap. Looked up from germline, CDR1 is SGHDT and CDR2 is YYEEEE. This CDR3 contains 18 residues. The CDR3 bases are TGTGCCAGCAGCTCCGTTGGTGGACGGGGATACTCTGGAAACACCATATATTTT. Residues: CASSSVGGRGYSGNTIYF.

The chain links TRBV2 to TRBJ1-5; 7 bases line up with TRBD1. V trimming: 4 bases; J trimming: 7 bases; junction bases outside the gene matches: 10. There are 15 residues in the CDR3. The germline V gene encodes CDR1 SNHLY and CDR2 FYNNEI. CDR3 protein: CASSVPPTGAQPQHF. The DNA for the CDR3 is TGTGCCAGCAGTGTTCCCCCTACAGGGGCCCAGCCCCAGCATTTT.

This clone was counted once. The gene calls are TRBV18 and TRBJ1-5; tentatively, D is TRBD1 (6 bases). Per germline, CDR1 KGHSH and CDR2 LQKENI. Trimming stripped 4 bases from V and 5 bases from J, with 9 bases between. The CDR3 is made up of 13 amino acids. The CDR3 sequence is CASSLPGDQPQHF. The CDR3 DNA follows: TGTGCCAGCTCACTTCCAGGGGATCAGCCCCAGCATTTT.

J is TRBJ1-3 and V is TRBV5-1; possible D gene TRBD1, 6 bases. Germline V gene sequence: CDR1 SGHRS, CDR2 YFSETQ. The CDR3 runs 15 residues. The ends were cut back, 0 bases at V and 9 bases at J, with 16 bases in the middle. This CDR3 reads CASSLAVQGSGTIYF. The CDR3 coding sequence is TGCGCCAGCAGCTTGGCCGTACAGGGAAGTGGCACCATATATTTT.

This clone was seen a single time. The chain couples TRBV18 to TRBJ2-3; 16 bases agree with TRBD2. The V and J ends lost 6 bases and 7 bases, in that order; junction bases with no gene match: 16. The CDR3 spans 19 residues. Germline lookup yields CDR1 KGHSH and CDR2 LQKENI. The CDR3 is CASSPAGTSGGGRRHTQYF. The CDR3 coding sequence is TGTGCCAGCTCGCCCGCCGGGACTAGCGGGGGGGGACGACGACATACGCAGTATTTT.

This clone has only one observation. V is TRBV7-2 and J is TRBJ1-2; possibly TRBD1 for D (5 bases). V lost 3 bases to trimming and J lost 5 bases, with 13 bases between them. Germline V gene lookup returns CDR1 SGHTA and CDR2 FQGNSA. CDR3 length equals 14 residues. DNA for the CDR3: TGTGCCAGCAGCTTGGGGCGGCACGAATATGGCTACACCTTC. Translation: CASSLGRHEYGYTF.

This sequence joins TRBV18 and TRBJ1-5; 7 bases are a match to TRBD1. V shed 4 bases and J 4 bases; nucleotides not matched to a gene: 7. Germline V gene sequence: CDR1 KGHSH, CDR2 LQKENI. The length of the CDR3 is 15 residues. CDR3 sequence (DNA): TGTGCCAGCTCACGCTCGGGACAGCTAAATCAGCCCCAGCATTTT. Its protein is CASSRSGQLNQPQHF.

The V gene is TRBV6-5, the J gene TRBJ1-1; the D is unclear. This CDR3 spans 13 amino acids. The V end lost 6 bases, the J end lost 6 bases, and 14 bases lay between the germline ends. Germline V lookup: CDR1 MNHEY, CDR2 SVGAGI. The CDR3 bases are TGTGCCAGCAGCCCACCGGGGAGCCCTGAAGCTTTCTTT. Residues: CASSPPGSPEAFF.

This rearrangement joins TRBV5-1 to TRBJ2-4, with 8 bases that match TRBD1. The J segment lost 0 bases and the V segment lost 0 bases, leaving 8 bases of the junction unmatched. This CDR3 comprises 18 residues. Germline V lookup: CDR1 SGHRS, CDR2 YFSETQ. CDR3 amino acids: CASSLGRGHPLAKNIQYF. The CDR3 nucleotides are TGCGCCAGCAGCTTGGGCAGGGGGCACCCCCTAGCCAAAAACATTCAGTACTTC.

There are a few counts of this clone. One junction end disagrees with the germline gene, perhaps due to a read error. J is TRBJ2-7 and V is TRBV6-1; the D is unclear. This CDR3 has 9 residues. The germline gives CDR1 MNHNS, CDR2 SASEGT. The CDR3 nucleotides read TGTGCCAGCGAGACCATTACAGAGTTC. Translating it yields CASETITEF.

V is TRBV6-6 and J is TRBJ1-4; weak D call: TRBD1 (5 bases). CDR3 size: 15 residues. Trimming took 5 bases from V and 3 from J, leaving 13 bases between them. Germline V gene data show CDR1 as MNHNY and CDR2 as SVGAGI (reference sequence). CDR3 region: CASSPTGGANEKLFF. The CDR3 DNA reads as TGTGCCAGCAGTCCCACGGGGGGGGCTAATGAAAAACTGTTTTTT.

The chain joins TRBV2 to TRBJ1-2; the D is unclear. Germline CDR1 SNHLY, CDR2 FYNNEI. Trimming pared 5 bases from V and 2 bases from J, leaving 21 bases between. The CDR3 loop spans 17 amino acids. The CDR3 loop reads CASSPLRSGTGNYGYTF. CDR3 bases: TGTGCCAGCAGTCCCCTCCGGTCGGGCACGGGGAACTATGGCTACACCTTC.

V and J are TRBV6-1 and TRBJ1-5; 9 bases align to TRBD1. Unmatched junction bases numbered 6, after V lost 4 bases and J lost 5 bases. Looked up from germline, CDR1 is MNHNS and CDR2 is SASEGT. CDR3 length: 15 residues. The CDR3: CASSVRQGVDQPQHF. Written as DNA, the CDR3 is TGTGCCAGCAGTGTACGACAGGGGGTAGATCAGCCCCAGCATTTT.

CDR3 DNA sequence: TGTGCCAGCAGCCCCGCTACAGCTAACTATGGCTACACCTTC. It is translated as CASSPATANYGYTF. The rearrangement uses TRBV7-2 and TRBJ1-2; D is ambiguous. V lost 5 bases and J lost 0, with 10 bases in between. Germline lookup yields CDR1 SGHTA and CDR2 FQGNSA. The CDR3 extends over 14 amino acids. Full variable domain (rest looked up from reference TRBV7-2 and TRBJ1-2): GAGVSQSPSNKVTEKGKDVELRCDPISGHTALYWYRQSLGQGLEFLIYFQGNSAPDKSGLPSDRFSAERTGGSVSTLTIQRTQQEDSAVYLCASSPATANYGYTFGSGTRLTVV.

The rearrangement joins TRBV5-5 to TRBJ1-5, with 8 bases that match TRBD1. Per germline, CDR1 SGHKS and CDR2 YYEKEE (reference sequence). The CDR3 spans 15 residues. The ends lost 4 bases at V and 4 bases at J; junction bases unmatched: 7. DNA for the CDR3: TGTGCCAGCAGCCCGGGACAGGCCTCAAATCAGCCCCAGCATTTT. Translation: CASSPGQASNQPQHF.

The chain is built from TRBV6-5 and TRBJ1-3, with 7 bases matching TRBD1. V dropped 4 bases and J dropped 8; count of bases not matched to a gene: 11. CDR1 and CDR2 (germline): MNHEY, SVGAGI. This CDR3 spans 15 amino acids. In nucleotides, the CDR3 is TGTGCCAGCAGTTCACAGGAACAGGGGCGGGACACCATATATTTT. Amino acids: CASSSQEQGRDTIYF.

The chain recombines TRBV15 with TRBJ2-1, with 7 nucleotides matching TRBD2. The V gene end was trimmed by 8 bases and the J gene end by 6 bases; junction bases not matched to a gene: 4. The CDR3 is 12 amino acids. Per germline, CDR1 LNHNV and CDR2 YYDKDF (reference sequence). Here the CDR3 DNA reads TGTGCCACCTGGGGCGGGGGCAATGAGCAGTTCTTC. It translates to CATWGGGNEQFF.

This clone was recorded only once. The rearrangement joins TRBV11-2 to TRBJ2-5; 9 bases are shared with TRBD1. The V segment lost 4 bases and the J segment 5 bases; nucleotides outside the gene matches: 5. The V gene's germline CDR1 is SGHAT and CDR2 FQNNGV. The CDR3 runs 14 residues. The CDR3 loop reads CASSWDRALETQYF. The CDR3 DNA follows: TGTGCCAGCAGCTGGGACAGGGCTTTGGAGACCCAGTACTTC. The variable domain in full, with the rest retrieved from reference TRBV11-2 and TRBJ2-5, is EAGVAQSPRYKIIEKRQSVAFWCNPISGHATLYWYQQILGQGPKLLIQFQNNGVVDDSQLPKDRFSAERLKGVDSTLKIQPAKLEDSAVYLCASSWDRALETQYFGPGTRLLVL.

The J gene is TRBJ2-3, the V gene TRBV4-1, with D perhaps matching TRBD1 (5 bases). The CDR3 totals 14 residues. The V gene lost 4 bases and the J gene lost 6 bases, with 14 bases spanning the gap. Germline V gives CDR1 MGHRA, CDR2 YSYEKL. The CDR3, as DNA: TGCGCCAGCAGCCCGTTAGGGGCGGCGGATACGCAGTATTTT. As protein: CASSPLGAADTQYF.

This chain connects TRBV18 to TRBJ1-2; D not certain. The CDR3 length is 14 residues. CDR1 and CDR2 from the germline V gene are KGHSH and LQKENI. V shed 2 bases and J shed 3 bases, with 10 bases lying between them. CDR3 bases: TGTGCCAGCTCACCAGATATAGGAGACTATGGCTACACCTTC. Amino acids: CASSPDIGDYGYTF.

CDR3 region: CATSSDRSRNQPQHF. CDR3 DNA sequence: TGTGCCACCAGCAGCGACAGGTCTCGCAATCAGCCCCAGCATTTT. V usage is TRBV15 and J usage is TRBJ1-5; TRBD1 is a possible D gene (6 bases). Germline-derived CDR1 and CDR2 are LNHNV and YYDKDF (reference sequence). V gave up 3 bases and J gave up 2 bases, with 11 bases separating them. This CDR3 has 15 amino acids.

This chain joins TRBV5-6 and TRBJ2-1, with 8 bases identical to TRBD1. After removal of 2 bases from V and 7 bases from J, the junction contained 8 bases not matched to a gene. Germline CDR1 SGHDT, CDR2 YYEEEE. The CDR3 loop spans 15 amino acids. The CDR3: CASSLGQGRPNEQFF. The CDR3 region has the DNA TGTGCCAGCAGCTTAGGACAGGGTAGGCCGAATGAGCAGTTCTTC.

The rearrangement joins TRBV10-3 to TRBJ2-3, with 7 nucleotides matching TRBD2. The CDR3 is 14 residues long. Germline assignment: CDR1 ENHRY and CDR2 SYGVKD. J gave up 1 base and V 10 bases, and 8 bases lay outside the gene matches. As DNA, the CDR3 is TGTGCCACCCGGGGGGTCGTGGGCACAGATACGCAGTATTTT. Residues: CATRGVVGTDTQYF.

The sample holds a few counts of this clone. This rearrangement joins TRBV7-2 to TRBJ2-1; D perhaps matches TRBD2 (6 bases). Germline assignment: CDR1 SGHTA and CDR2 FQGNSA. With 5 bases removed from V and 4 bases from J, the gap between germline ends came to 18 bases. CDR3 length: 16 amino acids. CDR3 sequence reads: CASSPRGGGLYNEQFF. In DNA form, the CDR3 reads TGTGCCAGCAGCCCAAGGGGAGGCGGGCTTTACAATGAGCAGTTCTTC.